The sequence of this T cell receptor (beta chain) was determined in a study of CD8 T cells in ankylosing spondylitis. The study's findings and limits: In the blood and synovial fluid of reactive arthritis, some motif variants had been previously reported. Disease-associated clones were reportedly significantly overrepresented in matched ankylosing spondylitis synovial fluid. The study identified a TCR beta motif of roughly eight highly homologous variants that appeared characteristic of ankylosing spondylitis blood.

TCRdb itself ran the 5' RACE reads through MiXCR, one entry per CDR3 protein. Of around 440,000 distinct CDR3 sequences listed, roughly 15% are singletons. At least ten counts were recorded for this clonotype. Its antigen is not known. This CDR3 comprises 15 residues. Losses at the gene ends were 5 bases for V and 6 bases for J; bases not matched to a gene: 10. The chain joins TRBV12-3 or TRBV12-4 to TRBJ1-1; 9 bases fit TRBD1. The source of this sequence is a male donor with ankylosing spondylitis. Material: blood, either unsorted or a sorted T cell fraction (not recorded which). The DNA of the CDR3 is TGTGCCAGCAGTCCCCGGGGACAGGGAAGGCCTGAAGCTTTCTTT. Translation: CASSPRGQGRPEAFF.